Shown below are 20 T cell receptor beta chains from a single sample sequenced in a study of T cells in Graves' hyperthyroidism and ophthalmopathy. Amplification yielded TCR beta CDR3 regions, with RNA transcripts as the source. HTBI primers were the set used in a first-round RT-PCR of the TCR CDR3. TCRdb reanalysed the multiplex PCR reads using MiXCR and keeps one entry per CDR3 protein. Among about 520,000 distinct CDR3 sequences, around a quarter were seen once, and the ten largest hold about 11%. Sequenced input: blood. Receptor source: a woman aged 30 to 39 with Graves' ophthalmopathy.

Turning to this clonotype: One end of the junction does not line up with germline, which may come from a read error. V usage is TRBV2 and J usage is TRBJ1-1, with no clear D. The germline V gene has CDR1 SNHLY and CDR2 FYNNEI. The CDR3 has 13 amino acids. The DNA for the CDR3 is TGTGCCAACAGTGATTGGGGAAACACTGAAGCTTTCTTT. Translated, it gives CANSDWGNTEAFF.

This clonotype was seen at least ten times. V is TRBV18 and J is TRBJ1-1; 7 nucleotides match TRBD1. The CDR3 consists of 15 residues. CDR1 is KGHSH, CDR2 LQKENI, per germline. The junction had 9 bases not matched to a gene; V was cut back by 5 bases and J by 3 bases. In DNA form, the CDR3 reads TGTGCCAGCTCAGCTTACAGGGGTCGGGACACTGAAGCTTTCTTT. Protein product: CASSAYRGRDTEAFF.

In its sample, this clonotype was seen many times. The gene calls are TRBV28 and TRBJ2-7; no clear D. CDR3 size: 12 residues. The V and J ends lost 6 bases and 4 bases respectively, with 10 bases between them. Germline CDR1 is MDHEN and CDR2 is SYDVKM. In nucleotides, the CDR3 is TGTGCCAGCAGCCCTCTTCTATACGAGCAGTACTTC. Translation: CASSPLLYEQYF.

The gene calls are TRBV6-5 and TRBJ1-5; no reliable D call. V shed 0 bases and J shed 0 bases, with 12 bases lying between them. CDR1 is MNHEY, CDR2 SVGAGI, per germline. This CDR3 contains 17 residues. As DNA, the CDR3 is TGTGCCAGCAGTTACTCGTCCCATTGGCCTAGCAATCAGCCCCAGCATTTT. It codes for CASSYSSHWPSNQPQHF.

As concerns this clonotype: A much larger clone differs from this one at a single base, so this may be a read error. V and J are TRBV10-2 and TRBJ2-7, with D hard to call. This CDR3 is 11 amino acids long. CDR1 is WSHSY, CDR2 SAAADI, per germline. The CDR3 region is CSSKLDYEQYF. CDR3 nucleotide sequence: TGCTCCAGCAAGTTGGACTACGAGCAGTACTTC.

This clonotype was recorded many times. The chain combines TRBV11-2 with TRBJ1-2; a weak D match, TRBD1 (5 bases). V was shortened by 4 bases and J by 8 bases, with 17 bases between the two germline ends. This CDR3 spans 14 amino acids. CDR1 is SGHAT, CDR2 FQNNGV, per germline. The CDR3 here is CASSSPVGTPGYTF. DNA for the CDR3: TGTGCCAGCAGCTCCCCAGTGGGGACCCCCGGCTACACCTTC.

This clonotype came up a few times. The chain links TRBV6-1 to TRBJ1-5; tentative D call: TRBD1 (6 bases). This CDR3 has 16 amino acids. The germline V and J ends were trimmed by 6 bases and 0 bases, with 15 bases remaining between them. Germline V lookup: CDR1 MNHNS, CDR2 SASEGT. The CDR3 reads CASRGGGSTSNQPQHF. The CDR3 DNA sequence: TGTGCCAGCAGGGGAGGGGGGAGTACTAGCAATCAGCCCCAGCATTTT.

This clonotype was counted at least ten times. V usage is TRBV6-2 or TRBV6-3 and J usage is TRBJ1-6; D unresolved. V lost 2 bases, J lost 5 bases, and 7 bases lay in between. Looked up from germline, CDR1 is MNHEY and CDR2 is SVGEGT. This CDR3 spans 14 amino acids. Here the CDR3 reads CASSYRPNNSPLHF. In nucleotides, the CDR3 is TGTGCCAGCAGTTACCGGCCGAATAATTCACCCCTCCACTTT.

As for this clonotype: Since a much larger clone is just one base distant, this may be a read error. Because the CDR3 is missing its conserved closing phenylalanine or tryptophan, this is likely a read error. V gene TRBV6-2 or TRBV6-3 combines with J gene TRBJ1-2; D is perhaps TRBD1 (5 bases). The germline V gene encodes CDR1 MNHEY and CDR2 SVGEGT. This CDR3 contains 12 residues. Trimming took off 6 bases at V and 10 bases at J, with 15 bases between the two ends. CDR3: CASRVGTDSYTV. The CDR3 nucleotides are TGTGCCAGCAGGGTAGGGACGGATTCCTACACCGTC.

This clonotype was picked up many times. The J gene is TRBJ1-5, the V gene TRBV12-3 or TRBV12-4; TRBD1 is a possible D gene (5 bases). The CDR3 is 15 amino acids. The V end lost 5 bases, the J end lost 7 bases, and 18 bases lay between the germline ends. CDR3 coding DNA: TGTGCCAGCAGTCAGACTAGGGACGGGGAGCAGCCCCAGCATTTT. Its translation: CASSQTRDGEQPQHF.

In this sample, this clonotype turned up a few times. The chain combines TRBV27 with TRBJ2-7, with a tentative D call TRBD2 (5 bases). This CDR3 comprises 13 residues. Trimming stripped 6 bases from V and 0 bases from J, with 9 bases between. Germline assignment: CDR1 MNHEY and CDR2 SMNVEV (reference sequence). In DNA, the CDR3 is TGTGCCAGCAGCCCAGCGGTCTCCTACGAGCAGTACTTC. Encoded protein: CASSPAVSYEQYF.

This clonotype was seen ten or more times. This chain joins TRBV29-1 and TRBJ2-5; no clear D gene. Trimming cost V 6 bases and J 6 bases, with 14 bases left between them. The CDR3 spans 12 residues. Germline lookup yields CDR1 SQVTM and CDR2 ANQGSEA. Here the CDR3 reads CSVLTPTKTQYF. The CDR3, as DNA: TGCAGCGTCCTGACTCCGACGAAGACCCAGTACTTC. The variable domain in full, completed from reference TRBV29-1 and TRBJ2-5, reads SAVISQKPSRDICQRGTSLTIQCQVDSQVTMMFWYRQQPGQSLTLIATANQGSEATYESGFVIDKFPISRPNLTFSTLTVSNMSPEDSSIYLCSVLTPTKTQYFGPGTRLLVL.

Ten or more counts support this clonotype. The V and J genes are TRBV5-4 and TRBJ2-7; D uncertain. CDR1 is SGHNT and CDR2 is YYREEE in the germline V gene (reference sequence). The CDR3 length is 16 residues. Trimming cost V 2 bases and J 4 bases, with 19 bases left between them. The CDR3 region has the DNA TGTGCCAGCAGCTTAGGTCGGGTGGTGAGTACGTACGAGCAGTACTTC. Its translation is CASSLGRVVSTYEQYF. The full variable domain, completed using reference TRBV5-4 and TRBJ2-7, is ETGVTQSPTHLIKTRGQQVTLRCSSQSGHNTVSWYQQALGQGPQFIFQYYREEENGRGNFPPRFSGLQFPNYSSELNVNALELDDSALYLCASSLGRVVSTYEQYFGPGTRLTVT.

J is TRBJ1-5 and V is TRBV12-3 or TRBV12-4; D not resolved. Trimming removed 5 bases at V and 3 bases at J, with 14 bases between. The CDR3 is 15 residues long. DNA of the CDR3: TGTGCCAGCAGTCTCCTAGAAGGGCTCAATCAGCCCCAGCATTTT. Translated, it gives CASSLLEGLNQPQHF.

The V and J genes are TRBV6-5 and TRBJ2-2; tentatively, D is TRBD2 (5 bases). The CDR3 is 14 amino acids. Trimming removed 5 bases from V and 5 bases from J, with 12 bases in between. Germline V CDR1 and CDR2: MNHEY, SVGAGI. Here the CDR3 reads CASSPSTGTGELFF. The CDR3 DNA reads as TGTGCCAGCAGTCCCTCGACGGGGACCGGGGAGCTGTTTTTT.

This clonotype was seen many times. The chain carries TRBV12-3 or TRBV12-4 and TRBJ1-1; the D gene is possibly TRBD1 (5 bases). V lost 5 bases, J lost 3 bases, and 16 bases lay in between. The CDR3 is 15 residues long. CDR3 DNA: TGTGCCAGCAGTCAGACGGGCCCGGGGGACACTGAAGCTTTCTTT. Translated, it gives CASSQTGPGDTEAFF.

CDR3 nucleotides: TGTGCCAGCAGTGCGGCAGGGGCGCCCGGGGGCACCGGGGAGCTGTTTTTT. Amino acid sequence: CASSAAGAPGGTGELFF. The chain links TRBV12-3 or TRBV12-4 to TRBJ2-2; the D gene could be TRBD1 or TRBD2 (6 bases each). The CDR3 is made up of 17 amino acids. V was clipped by 5 bases and J by 4 bases, with 20 bases between them.

Points on this clonotype: A much larger clone is a single base away; this may be a read error. The chain is built from TRBV29-1 and TRBJ2-6; a possible D gene is TRBD1 (5 bases). The CDR3 is 14 amino acids. The germline gives CDR1 SQVTM, CDR2 ANQGSEA. As DNA, the CDR3 is TGCAGCGTTGCGACGGGTTCTGGGGCCAACATCCTGACTTTC. Translated: CSVATGSGANILTF.

Regarding this clonotype: Lacking the conserved final phenylalanine or tryptophan, this CDR3 likely reflects a read error. The chain recombines TRBV2 with TRBJ1-1, with TRBD1 as a possible D gene (5 bases). The CDR3 sequence is 11 residues long. V gave up 3 bases and J gave up 10 bases, with 9 bases separating them. Germline loops: CDR1 SNHLY, CDR2 FYNNEI. CDR3 residues: CASSEAGRAFS. The CDR3 nucleotides are TGTGCCAGCAGTGAGGCAGGGAGAGCTTTCTCT.

This clonotype showed up many times. This rearrangement joins TRBV28 to TRBJ2-2, with TRBD2 identical over 15 bases. The germline CDR1 and CDR2 sequences are MDHEN and SYDVKM. This CDR3 contains 15 residues. V lost 6 bases, J lost 6 bases, and 2 bases stayed unmatched. Written as DNA, the CDR3 is TGTGCCAGCAGCTGGACTAGCGGGGGGGCCGGGGAGCTGTTTTTT. It encodes CASSWTSGGAGELFF.